This passage covers 20 T cell receptor beta chains from one sample sequenced in a study of CD8+CD57+ T cells in acquired aplastic anemia (dated by TCRdb to the late 2010s). For sequencing, an Illumina HiSeq 2000 was employed. Profiling of TCR beta VDJ combinations and CDR3 sequences used genomic DNA as the template. TCRdb applied fastp at Q25 and MiXCR to the public reads, then kept only in-frame beta chains. Identical CDR3 protein sequences are pooled into one entry, listed with their most common genes and DNA. In this sample the table shows under 200,000 distinct CDR3 sequences, roughly 45% of which occur a single time. Jointly, the top ten make up around 0.96% of the sample. The specimen sequenced was sorted CD4+, CD8+, or CD8+CD57+ T cells (not recorded which) from PBMCs. The receptor source for this set is a human donor in good health.

This clonotype came up a few times. V gene TRBV12-3 or TRBV12-4 combines with J gene TRBJ1-4; 9 nucleotides line up with TRBD1. J was trimmed by 5 bases and V by 5 bases; bases with no gene match: 6. This CDR3 has 15 amino acids. The CDR3 reads CASSRTGGLNEKLFF. CDR3 bases: TGTGCCAGCAGTCGTACAGGGGGCCTAAATGAAAAACTGTTTTTT.

DNA of the CDR3: TGTGCCAGCAGTATGGGGACTAGTATCGAGACCCAGTACTTC. This encodes CASSMGTSIETQYF. The chain employs TRBV2 and TRBJ2-5; 8 bases agree with TRBD2. The germline CDR1 and CDR2 sequences are SNHLY and FYNNEI. This CDR3 spans 14 amino acids. V lost 5 bases, J lost 5 bases, and 7 bases stayed unmatched.

This chain joins TRBV4-1 and TRBJ2-3, with 11 bases lining up with TRBD2. Germline CDR1 is MGHRA and CDR2 is YSYEKL. The CDR3 loop spans 17 amino acids. Trimming at V came to 2 bases and at J to 1 base, leaving 5 bases not matched to a gene. CDR3 sequence reads: CASSQPGLAGGTDTQYF. The CDR3 nucleotides read TGCGCCAGCAGCCAACCTGGACTAGCGGGCGGCACAGATACGCAGTATTTT.

About this clonotype: The junction departs from germline at one end; a sequencing error may be responsible. This chain uses TRBV10-3 with TRBJ2-7; TRBD1 matches 8 bases. Germline-derived CDR1 and CDR2 are ENHRY and SYGVKD. The CDR3 is 12 residues long. The CDR3 here is CAISESEDRELF. CDR3 coding DNA: TGTGCCATCAGTGAGTCCGAGGACAGGGAGCTCTTC.

This clonotype came up a few times. The CDR3 DNA is TGTGCCAGCAGCCAAGATCTTATGGGCAGCCACGTAGTAGGCTCCGATCGCTACACCTTC. Encoded protein: CASSQDLMGSHVVGSDRYTF. The chain employs TRBV14 and TRBJ1-2; D is uncertain. The V end was cut by 0 bases, the J end by 9 bases, with 32 bases between. Germline assignment: CDR1 SGHDN and CDR2 FVKESK. The CDR3 contains 20 residues.

The rearrangement uses TRBV15 and TRBJ2-1, with a tentative D call TRBD1 (5 bases). There are 14 residues in the CDR3. The ends were cut back, 1 base at V and 5 bases at J, with 9 bases in the middle. Germline-derived CDR1 and CDR2 are LNHNV and YYDKDF (reference sequence). The CDR3 here is CATSRGGSHNEQFF. CDR3 in DNA: TGTGCCACCAGCAGAGGGGGCAGCCACAATGAGCAGTTCTTC.

This clonotype was counted once. V and J are TRBV19 and TRBJ2-2, with 7 bases identical to TRBD2. V lost 5 bases and J lost 2; bases outside the gene matches: 5. The germline CDR1 and CDR2 sequences are LNHDA and SQIVND (reference sequence). This CDR3 has 15 residues. CDR3: CASSLASGNTGELFF. As DNA, the CDR3 is TGTGCCAGTAGTCTGGCTAGCGGCAACACCGGGGAGCTGTTTTTT.

The chain has TRBV6-1 and TRBJ2-7, with D possibly matching TRBD2 (6 bases). The CDR3 spans 14 residues. The V end was cut by 4 bases, the J end by 2 bases, with 12 bases between. Germline-derived CDR1 and CDR2 are MNHNS and SASEGT. CDR3 protein: CASSGVREPYEQYF. In DNA form, the CDR3 reads TGTGCCAGCAGTGGGGTGCGGGAACCCTACGAGCAGTACTTC.

The chain combines TRBV2 with TRBJ2-5; no firm D call. CDR1 and CDR2 (germline): SNHLY, FYNNEI. V dropped 7 bases and J dropped 4 bases, with 19 bases sitting between them. This CDR3 contains 15 residues. The CDR3 DNA reads as TGTGCCAGCATCAAAGAAGGGCGGCCCGGAGAGACCCAGTACTTC. Translating it yields CASIKEGRPGETQYF.

V usage is TRBV24-1 and J usage is TRBJ2-1; 9 bases map to TRBD1. Germline loops: CDR1 KGHDR, CDR2 SFDVKD. The V gene end was trimmed by 10 bases and the J gene end by 9 bases; junction bases not matched to a gene: 6. CDR3 length: 12 amino acids. The DNA for the CDR3 is TGTGCCACGGGACAGGGTTTCGGTGAGCAGTTCTTC. Translation gives CATGQGFGEQFF.

This chain uses TRBV19 with TRBJ2-7; a weak D match, TRBD2 (6 bases). The length of the CDR3 is 15 residues. The germline V and J ends were trimmed by 6 bases and 5 bases, with 20 bases remaining between them. CDR1 is LNHDA, CDR2 SQIVND, per germline (reference sequence). The DNA of the CDR3 is TGTGCCAGTAGGGATACGGGACTCCGGTTGGACGAGCAGTACTTC. Translating gives CASRDTGLRLDEQYF.

In this sample, this clonotype turned up many times. The chain uses TRBV4-2 and TRBJ1-4, with 7 bases that match TRBD1. The trim removed 2 bases at V and 5 bases at J, leaving 5 bases unmatched. Germline assignment: CDR1 LGHNA and CDR2 YNFKEQ. The CDR3 has 15 amino acids. CDR3 bases: TGTGCCAGCAGCCAAACGGGACAGAGCAATGAAAAACTGTTTTTT. It codes for CASSQTGQSNEKLFF.

The V and J genes are TRBV6-1 and TRBJ1-5, with 7 nucleotides matching TRBD1. CDR3 size: 14 residues. Trimming removed 6 bases from V and 3 bases from J; junction bases left unmatched: 5. Germline CDR1 MNHNS, CDR2 SASEGT. Here the CDR3 DNA reads TGTGCCAGCAGGAACAGGGGACTCAATCAGCCCCAGCATTTT. Protein product: CASRNRGLNQPQHF.

The CDR3 sequence: CASSFVSYSNQPQHF. CDR3 nucleotide sequence: TGTGCCAGCAGCTTCGTGAGCTATAGCAATCAGCCCCAGCATTTT. The chain has TRBV2 and TRBJ1-5; D call uncertain. The V end lost 6 bases, the J end lost 0 bases, and 12 bases lay between the germline ends. The CDR3 runs 15 residues. Germline lookup yields CDR1 SNHLY and CDR2 FYNNEI.

The chain employs TRBV2 and TRBJ1-1, with 9 nucleotides matching TRBD1. The J segment lost 3 bases and the V segment lost 5 bases, leaving 10 bases of the junction unmatched. The CDR3 totals 16 residues. Germline V gives CDR1 SNHLY, CDR2 FYNNEI. DNA for the CDR3: TGTGCCAGCAGTCGTTTACTGGGACAGGGTTACACTGAAGCTTTCTTT. It codes for CASSRLLGQGYTEAFF.

CDR3 nucleotide sequence: TGTGCCAGCAGCCACGGGGGCAATCAGCCCCAGCATTTT. It translates to CASSHGGNQPQHF. The chain employs TRBV7-9 and TRBJ1-5; D remains unclear. Looked up from germline, CDR1 is SEHNR and CDR2 is FQNEAQ (reference sequence). V dropped 5 bases and J dropped 2 bases, with 7 bases sitting between them. This CDR3 region has 13 residues.

The V call is TRBV7-9, the J call TRBJ2-7, with unresolved D. The CDR3 is 13 amino acids. Germline CDR1 SEHNR, CDR2 FQNEAQ (reference sequence). Trimming stripped 5 bases from V and 4 bases from J, with 12 bases between. DNA of the CDR3: TGTGCCAGCAGCCAAGAATCAAGGTACGAGCAGTACTTC. Amino acid sequence: CASSQESRYEQYF.

In this sample, this clonotype turned up many times. The chain recombines TRBV20-1 with TRBJ1-3; no reliable D call. The CDR3 totals 14 residues. Trimming cost V 6 bases and J 0 bases, with 12 bases left between them. Germline CDR1 is DFQATT and CDR2 is SNEGSKA (reference sequence). CDR3 nucleotide sequence: TGCAGTGCCACAAACACGAACTCTGGAAACACCATATATTTT. Its protein product is CSATNTNSGNTIYF.

This clonotype was found once. One end of the junction varies from germline; a read error may be responsible. V and J are TRBV10-1 and TRBJ2-2, with TRBD2 as a possible D gene (5 bases). Germline loops: CDR1 WNHNN, CDR2 SYGVQD (reference sequence). This CDR3 region has 16 residues. CDR3 sequence: CASSGRTFANTGEPSF. DNA for the CDR3: TGCGCCAGCAGTGGGAGGACTTTCGCGAACACCGGGGAGCCGTCTTTT.

The V gene is TRBV11-1, the J gene TRBJ1-6, with D unresolved. CDR1 and CDR2 from the germline V gene are SGHAT and FQDESV (reference sequence). This CDR3 has 16 amino acids. Trimming took off 3 bases at V and 0 bases at J, with 9 bases between the two ends. The CDR3, as DNA: TGTGCCAGCAGCTTGGATAGGGACTCCTATAATTCACCCCTCCACTTT. Residues: CASSLDRDSYNSPLHF.